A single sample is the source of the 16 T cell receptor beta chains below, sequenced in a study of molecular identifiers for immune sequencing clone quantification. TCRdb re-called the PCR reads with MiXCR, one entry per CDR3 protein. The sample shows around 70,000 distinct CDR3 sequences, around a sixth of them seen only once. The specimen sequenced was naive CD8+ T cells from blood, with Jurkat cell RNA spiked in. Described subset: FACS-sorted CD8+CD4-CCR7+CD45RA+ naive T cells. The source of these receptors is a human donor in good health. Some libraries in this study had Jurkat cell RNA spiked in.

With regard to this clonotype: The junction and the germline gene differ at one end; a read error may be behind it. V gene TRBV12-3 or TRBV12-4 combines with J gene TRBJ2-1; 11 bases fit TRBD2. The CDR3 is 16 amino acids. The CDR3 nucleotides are TGTGCCAGCAGACAGACTAGCGGGAACAACCGGTATGAGCGGTTCTTC. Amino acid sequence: CASRQTSGNNRYERFF.

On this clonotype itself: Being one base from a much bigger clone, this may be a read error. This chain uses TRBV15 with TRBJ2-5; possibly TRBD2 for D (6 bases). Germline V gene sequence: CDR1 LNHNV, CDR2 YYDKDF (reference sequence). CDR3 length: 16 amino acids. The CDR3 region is CATSHGFGSGEEAQYF. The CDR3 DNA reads TGTGCCACCTCTCATGGATTTGGTTCGGGGGAAGAGGCCCAGTACTTC.

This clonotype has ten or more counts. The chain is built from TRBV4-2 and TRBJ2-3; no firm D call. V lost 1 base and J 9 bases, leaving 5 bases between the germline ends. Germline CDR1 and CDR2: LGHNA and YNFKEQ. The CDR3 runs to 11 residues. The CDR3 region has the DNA TGTGCCAGCAGCCAAGGTTACACGCAGTATTTT. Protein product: CASSQGYTQYF.

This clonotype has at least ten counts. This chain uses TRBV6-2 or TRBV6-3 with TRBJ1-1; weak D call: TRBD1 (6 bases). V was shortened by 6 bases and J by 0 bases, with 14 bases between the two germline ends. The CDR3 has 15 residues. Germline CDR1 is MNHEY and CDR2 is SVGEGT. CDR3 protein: CASRQDRVMNTEAFF. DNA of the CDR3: TGTGCCAGCAGGCAGGACAGAGTCATGAACACTGAAGCTTTCTTT.

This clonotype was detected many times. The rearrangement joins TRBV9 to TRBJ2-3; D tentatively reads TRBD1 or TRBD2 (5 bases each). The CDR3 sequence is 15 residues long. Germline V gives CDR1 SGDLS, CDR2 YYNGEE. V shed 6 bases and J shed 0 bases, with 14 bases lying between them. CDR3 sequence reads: CASNEGRTSTDTQYF. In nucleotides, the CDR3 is TGTGCCAGCAACGAGGGACGGACTAGCACAGATACGCAGTATTTT.

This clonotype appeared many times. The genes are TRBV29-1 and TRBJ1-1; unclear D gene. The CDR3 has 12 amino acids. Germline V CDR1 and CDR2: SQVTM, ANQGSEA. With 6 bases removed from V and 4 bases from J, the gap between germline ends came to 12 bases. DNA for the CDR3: TGCAGCGTGAAGCGTATTGGCACTGAAGCTTTCTTT. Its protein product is CSVKRIGTEAFF.

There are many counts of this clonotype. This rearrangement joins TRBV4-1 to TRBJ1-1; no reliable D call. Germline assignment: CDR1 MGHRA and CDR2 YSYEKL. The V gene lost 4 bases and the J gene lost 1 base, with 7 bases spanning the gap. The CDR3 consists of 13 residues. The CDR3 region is CASSPVRNTEAFF. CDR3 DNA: TGCGCCAGCAGCCCCGTCCGGAACACTGAAGCTTTCTTT.

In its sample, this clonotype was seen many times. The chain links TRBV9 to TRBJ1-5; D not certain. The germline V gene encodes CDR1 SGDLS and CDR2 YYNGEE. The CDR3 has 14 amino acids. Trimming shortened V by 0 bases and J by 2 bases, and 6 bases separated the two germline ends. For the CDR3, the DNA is TGTGCCAGCAGCGTAGGAACAGGCAATCAGCCCCAGCATTTT. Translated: CASSVGTGNQPQHF.

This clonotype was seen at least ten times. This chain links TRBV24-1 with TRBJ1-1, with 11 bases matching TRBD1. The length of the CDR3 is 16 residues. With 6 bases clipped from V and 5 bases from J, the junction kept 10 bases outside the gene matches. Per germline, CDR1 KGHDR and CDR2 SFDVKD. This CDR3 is CATSHPGQGVQTEAFF. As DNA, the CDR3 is TGTGCCACCAGTCACCCGGGACAGGGGGTTCAGACTGAAGCTTTCTTT.

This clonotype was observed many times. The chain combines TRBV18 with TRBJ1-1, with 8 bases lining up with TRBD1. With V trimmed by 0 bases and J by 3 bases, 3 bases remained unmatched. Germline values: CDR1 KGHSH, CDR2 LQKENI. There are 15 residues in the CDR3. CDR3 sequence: CASSPPGQGDTEAFF. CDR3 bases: TGTGCCAGCTCACCACCCGGACAGGGTGACACTGAAGCTTTCTTT.

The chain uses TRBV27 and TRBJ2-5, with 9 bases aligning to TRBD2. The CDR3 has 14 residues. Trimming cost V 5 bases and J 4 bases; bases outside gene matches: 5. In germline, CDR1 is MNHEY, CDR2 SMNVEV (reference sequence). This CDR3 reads CASSPGTSIETQYF. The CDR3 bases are TGTGCCAGCAGTCCGGGGACTAGCATAGAGACCCAGTACTTC.

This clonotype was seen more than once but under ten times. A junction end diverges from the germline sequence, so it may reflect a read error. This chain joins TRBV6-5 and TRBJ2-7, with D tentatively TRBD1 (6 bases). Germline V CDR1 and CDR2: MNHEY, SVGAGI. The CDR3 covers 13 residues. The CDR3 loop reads CASSYSIGTPSDF. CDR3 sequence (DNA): TGTGCCAGCAGTTACTCGATTGGGACACCGTCCGACTTC.

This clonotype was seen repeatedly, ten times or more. This CDR3 is CASSFLAGLTDTQYF. DNA of the CDR3: TGTGCCAGCAGTTTCCTAGCGGGACTCACAGATACGCAGTATTTT. This sequence joins TRBV12-3 or TRBV12-4 and TRBJ2-3; 9 nucleotides align to TRBD2. Trimming removed 3 bases from V and 2 bases from J; junction bases left unmatched: 3. This CDR3 comprises 15 residues.

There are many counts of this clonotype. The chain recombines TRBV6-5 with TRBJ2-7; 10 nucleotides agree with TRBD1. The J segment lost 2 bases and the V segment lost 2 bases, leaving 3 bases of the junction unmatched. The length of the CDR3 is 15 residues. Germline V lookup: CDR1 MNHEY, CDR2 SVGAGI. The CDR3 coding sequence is TGTGCCAGCAGTTACGGGACAGGGGCGACCTACGAGCAGTACTTC. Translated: CASSYGTGATYEQYF.

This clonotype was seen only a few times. CDR3 protein: CASSPLDEQFF. In nucleotides, the CDR3 is TGTGCCAGCAGCCCTTTGGATGAGCAGTTCTTC. This sequence joins TRBV6-2 or TRBV6-3 and TRBJ2-1; D unclear. V lost 6 bases and J 8 bases, leaving 8 bases between the germline ends. The CDR3 consists of 11 residues. Germline V gives CDR1 MNHEY, CDR2 SVGEGT.

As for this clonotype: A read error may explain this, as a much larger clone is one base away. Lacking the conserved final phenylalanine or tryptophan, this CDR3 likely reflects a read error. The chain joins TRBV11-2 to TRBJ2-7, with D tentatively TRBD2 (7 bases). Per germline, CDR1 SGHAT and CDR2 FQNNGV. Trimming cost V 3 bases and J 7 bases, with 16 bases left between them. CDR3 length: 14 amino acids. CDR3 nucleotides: TGTGCCAGCAGCTTGGGTGCGGGGGCGTTTGAGCAGTACCTC. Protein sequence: CASSLGAGAFEQYL.